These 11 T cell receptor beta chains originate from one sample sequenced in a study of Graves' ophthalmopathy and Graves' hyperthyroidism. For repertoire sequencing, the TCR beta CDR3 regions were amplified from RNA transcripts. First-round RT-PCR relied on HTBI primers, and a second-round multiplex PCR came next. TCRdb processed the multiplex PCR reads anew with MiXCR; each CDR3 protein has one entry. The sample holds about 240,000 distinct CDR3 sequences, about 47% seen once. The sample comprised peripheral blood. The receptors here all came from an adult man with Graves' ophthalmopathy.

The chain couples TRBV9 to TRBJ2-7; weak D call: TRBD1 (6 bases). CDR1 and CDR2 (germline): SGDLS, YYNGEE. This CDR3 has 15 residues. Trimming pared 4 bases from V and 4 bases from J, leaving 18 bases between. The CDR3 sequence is CASSPQAGEGYEQYF. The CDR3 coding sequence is TGTGCCAGCAGCCCCCAAGCAGGGGAAGGGTACGAGCAGTACTTC. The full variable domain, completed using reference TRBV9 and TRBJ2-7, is DSGVTQTPKHLITATGQRVTLRCSPRSGDLSVYWYQQSLDQGLQFLIQYYNGEERAKGNILERFSAQQFPDLHSELNLSSLELGDSALYFCASSPQAGEGYEQYFGPGTRLTVT.

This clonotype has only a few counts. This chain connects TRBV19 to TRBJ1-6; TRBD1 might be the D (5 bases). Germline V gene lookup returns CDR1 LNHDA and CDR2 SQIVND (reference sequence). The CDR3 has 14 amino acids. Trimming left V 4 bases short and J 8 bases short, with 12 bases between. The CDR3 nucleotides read TGTGCCAGTAGTACCGGGGGTGGTTATTCACCCCTCCACTTT. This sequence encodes CASSTGGGYSPLHF.

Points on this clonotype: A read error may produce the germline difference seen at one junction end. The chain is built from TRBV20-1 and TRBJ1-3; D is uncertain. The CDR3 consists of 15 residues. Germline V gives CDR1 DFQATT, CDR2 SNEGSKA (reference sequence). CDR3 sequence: CSARDPRISGNTTYF. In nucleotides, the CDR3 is TGCAGTGCTAGAGACCCACGGATCTCTGGAAACACCACATATTTT.

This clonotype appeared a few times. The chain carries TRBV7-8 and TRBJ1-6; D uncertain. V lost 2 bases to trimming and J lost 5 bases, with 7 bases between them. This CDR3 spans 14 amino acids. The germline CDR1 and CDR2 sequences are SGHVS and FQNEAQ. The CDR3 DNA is TGTGCCAGCAGCTTACAAGGTCATAATTCACCCCTCCACTTT. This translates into CASSLQGHNSPLHF.

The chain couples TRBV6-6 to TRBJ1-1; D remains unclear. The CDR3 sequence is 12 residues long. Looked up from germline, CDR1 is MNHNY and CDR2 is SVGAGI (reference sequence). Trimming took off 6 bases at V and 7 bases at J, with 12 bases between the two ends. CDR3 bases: TGTGCCAGCAGGAGCCCAGGATTTGAAGCTTTCTTT. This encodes CASRSPGFEAFF.

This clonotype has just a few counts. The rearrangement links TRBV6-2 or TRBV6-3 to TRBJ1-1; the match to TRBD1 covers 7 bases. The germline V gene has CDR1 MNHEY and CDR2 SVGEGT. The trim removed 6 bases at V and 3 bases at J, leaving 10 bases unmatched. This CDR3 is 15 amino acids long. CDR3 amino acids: CASRTPDRLDTEAFF. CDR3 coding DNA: TGTGCCAGCAGAACCCCGGACAGGTTGGACACTGAAGCTTTCTTT.

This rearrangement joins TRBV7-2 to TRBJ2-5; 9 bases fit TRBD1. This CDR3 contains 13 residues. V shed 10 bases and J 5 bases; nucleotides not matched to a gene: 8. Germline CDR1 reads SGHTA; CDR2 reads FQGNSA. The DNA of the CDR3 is TGTGCCACGAAACAGGGGGCAGGGGAGACCCAGTACTTC. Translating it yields CATKQGAGETQYF.

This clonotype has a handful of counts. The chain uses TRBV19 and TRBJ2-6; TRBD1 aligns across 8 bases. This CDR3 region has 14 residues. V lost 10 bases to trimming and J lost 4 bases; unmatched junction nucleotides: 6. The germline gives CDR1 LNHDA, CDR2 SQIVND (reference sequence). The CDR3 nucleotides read TGTGCCACCCAGACAGGGGTCGGGGCCAACGTCCTGACTTTC. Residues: CATQTGVGANVLTF.

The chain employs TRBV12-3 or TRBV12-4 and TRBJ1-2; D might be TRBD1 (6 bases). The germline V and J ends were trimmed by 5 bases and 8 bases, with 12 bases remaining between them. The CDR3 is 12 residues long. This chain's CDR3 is CASSLGQKGYTF. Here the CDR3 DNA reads TGTGCCAGCAGTCTCGGACAGAAGGGCTACACCTTC.

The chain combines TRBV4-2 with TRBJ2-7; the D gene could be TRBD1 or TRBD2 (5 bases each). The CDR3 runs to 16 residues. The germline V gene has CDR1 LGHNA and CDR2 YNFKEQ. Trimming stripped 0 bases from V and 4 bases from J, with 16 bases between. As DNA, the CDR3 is TGTGCCAGCAGCCAAGATAGGGGACGGTCACAGTACGAGCAGTACTTC. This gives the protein CASSQDRGRSQYEQYF.

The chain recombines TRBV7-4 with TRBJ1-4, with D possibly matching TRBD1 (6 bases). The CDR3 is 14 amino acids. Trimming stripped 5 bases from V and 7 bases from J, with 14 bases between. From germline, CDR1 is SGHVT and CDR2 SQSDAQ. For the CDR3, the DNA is TGTGCCAGCAGCATATACAGGGAATTTGAAAAACTGTTTTTT. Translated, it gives CASSIYREFEKLFF.